A single sample is the source of the 21 T cell receptor beta chains below, sequenced in a study of OX40 agonist ivuxolimab in advanced cancers. Sequencing used immunoSEQ multiplex PCR; TCRdb keeps in-frame clones, though not all of them. The sample holds about 36,000 clones; roughly 80% are singletons and the top ten take over 20%. Sequenced here: CD4+ or CD8+ T cells sorted from blood, sampled in a trial of the OX40 agonist ivuxolimab. All receptors derive from an adult with an advanced solid tumor such as melanoma, head and neck, liver or kidney cancer.

The chain links TRBV28 to TRBJ2-4, with D perhaps TRBD1 or TRBD2 (6 bases each). The CDR3 covers 16 residues. V was cut by 3 bases and J by 0 bases, with 12 bases left in between. Germline V CDR1 and CDR2: MDHEN, SYDVKM. The CDR3 reads CASSFLGGLAKNIQYF. CDR3 DNA: TGTGCCAGCAGTTTCTTAGGGGGGCTAGCCAAAAACATTCAGTACTTC.

Here the CDR3 DNA reads TGTGCCAGCAGCAAATCCACCCATACAGGGCTTACTTACAATGAGCAGTTCTTC. It yields the protein CASSKSTHTGLTYNEQFF. The chain carries TRBV21-1 and TRBJ2-1; the table names TRBD1, a call not compared with the DNA. TRBV21-1 is termed a pseudogene. The CDR3 has 18 amino acids.

The chain is built from TRBV15 and TRBJ1-2; 10 nucleotides agree with TRBD1. The CDR3 runs 15 residues. From germline, CDR1 is LNHNV and CDR2 YYDKDF (reference sequence). The V segment lost 1 base and the J segment 5 bases; nucleotides outside the gene matches: 4. In DNA, the CDR3 is TGTGCCACCAGCAGAGCGGACAGGGGGTTATATGGCTACACCTTC. Its translation is CATSRADRGLYGYTF.

The chain carries TRBV7-9 and TRBJ1-1, with 7 bases matching TRBD1. The length of the CDR3 is 13 residues. Unmatched junction bases numbered 7, after V lost 11 bases and J lost 1 base. CDR1 is SEHNR and CDR2 is FQNEAQ in the germline V gene (reference sequence). The chain's CDR3 is CAVNRGWNTEAFF. The CDR3 DNA reads TGTGCCGTTAACAGGGGTTGGAACACTGAAGCTTTCTTT.

This clone appeared a single time. V usage is TRBV28 and J usage is TRBJ2-1; the D gene is possibly TRBD2 (5 bases). Trimming cost V 6 bases and J 10 bases, with 19 bases left between them. Per the germline V gene, CDR1 is MDHEN and CDR2 is SYDVKM. The CDR3 length is 14 residues. The CDR3 nucleotides read TGTGCCAGCAGGGCCGAGGTGGCTAGCTTAGAGCAGTTCTTC. Residues: CASRAEVASLEQFF.

The chain is built from TRBV27 and TRBJ2-7; D remains ambiguous. This CDR3 is built from 16 residues. The V gene lost 0 bases and the J gene lost 0 bases, with 12 bases spanning the gap. Germline V gene data show CDR1 as MNHEY and CDR2 as SMNVEV (reference sequence). The CDR3: CASSLSKARFSYEQYF. As DNA, the CDR3 is TGTGCCAGCAGTTTATCGAAAGCTAGGTTCTCCTACGAGCAGTACTTC.

V and J are TRBV29-1 and TRBJ1-2, with D unclear. CDR1 and CDR2 from the germline V gene are SQVTM and ANQGSEA. V lost 3 bases to trimming and J lost 1 base, with 6 bases between them. The CDR3 extends over 12 amino acids. The CDR3 reads CSVEDINYGYTF. The CDR3 DNA sequence: TGCAGCGTTGAGGATATTAACTATGGCTACACCTTC.

The CDR3 nucleotides read TGTGCCAGCAGCCCCTACTCTGGGGCCAACGTCCTGACTTTC. Translated, it gives CASSPYSGANVLTF. The V call is TRBV27, the J call TRBJ2-6, with D hard to call. The CDR3 runs to 14 residues. Trimming removed 6 bases at V and 0 bases at J, with 6 bases between. Germline V gives CDR1 MNHEY, CDR2 SMNVEV (reference sequence).

The chain links TRBV7-2 to TRBJ1-5; D call uncertain. CDR1 and CDR2 from the germline V gene are SGHTA and FQGNSA. The V and J ends lost 5 bases and 12 bases respectively, with 23 bases between them. The CDR3 has 15 residues. As DNA, the CDR3 is TGTGCCAGCAGCCGTGACCTAATACTGGACCCCCGCCAGCATTTT. Residues: CASSRDLILDPRQHF.

V and J are TRBV4-1 and TRBJ2-7, with D possibly TRBD2 on 6 matching bases. Between the trimmed V and J ends, which lost 4 bases and 5 bases, there was a span of 18 bases. The CDR3 has 15 residues. Per the germline V gene, CDR1 is MGHRA and CDR2 is YSYEKL. Here the CDR3 DNA reads TGCGCCAGCAGCCTACAATTATCGGGACTCGACGAGCAGTACTTC. It yields the protein CASSLQLSGLDEQYF.

The chain couples TRBV7-3 to TRBJ2-5, with TRBD2 as a possible D gene (5 bases). The V gene's germline CDR1 is SGHTA and CDR2 FQGTGA. This CDR3 contains 13 residues. Trimming shortened V by 1 base and J by 4 bases, and 7 bases separated the two germline ends. CDR3 region: CASSLSSVETQYF. The DNA for the CDR3 is TGTGCCAGCAGCTTAAGTAGCGTAGAGACCCAGTACTTC. The complete variable domain, with remaining parts taken from reference TRBV7-3 and TRBJ2-5, reads GAGVSQTPSNKVTEKGKYVELRCDPISGHTALYWYRQSLGQGPEFLIYFQGTGAADDSGLPNDRFFAVRPEGSVSTLKIQRTERGDSAVYLCASSLSSVETQYFGPGTRLLVL.

The chain employs TRBV18 and TRBJ2-4; 7 nucleotides align to TRBD2. The CDR3 is 14 residues long. The V and J ends lost 3 bases and 7 bases, in that order; junction bases with no gene match: 6. Germline V gives CDR1 KGHSH, CDR2 LQKENI. This CDR3 is CASSPGTTLNIQYF. CDR3 DNA: TGTGCCAGCTCACCCGGGACTACCCTTAACATTCAGTACTTC.

The chain recombines TRBV4-3 with TRBJ2-1, with 7 bases fitting TRBD2. V was clipped by 2 bases and J by 6 bases; unmatched bases: 10. Germline CDR1 and CDR2: LGHNA and YSLEER. CDR3 length equals 16 residues. This chain's CDR3 is CASSQTPSGEGNEQFF. The CDR3, as DNA: TGCGCCAGCAGCCAAACCCCAAGCGGGGAAGGCAATGAGCAGTTCTTC.

The chain joins TRBV2 to TRBJ2-3, with 11 bases lining up with TRBD1. This CDR3 region has 15 residues. CDR1 SNHLY and CDR2 FYNNEI come from the germline V gene. Losses at the gene ends were 5 bases for V and 4 bases for J; bases not matched to a gene: 5. CDR3 in amino acids: CASSPGQGAPDTQYF. The CDR3 nucleotides read TGTGCCAGCAGTCCAGGACAGGGGGCCCCAGATACGCAGTATTTT.

The V gene is TRBV4-3, the J gene TRBJ2-7; 13 bases are shared with TRBD2. V gave up 4 bases and J gave up 3 bases; unmatched junction bases: 3. CDR3 length: 15 amino acids. CDR1 and CDR2 (germline): LGHNA, YSLEER. CDR3 DNA: TGCGCCAGCAGCCCCGGACTAGCGGGGGTCTACGAGCAGTACTTC. Its translation: CASSPGLAGVYEQYF.

The chain uses TRBV7-3 and TRBJ2-1; D perhaps matches TRBD1 (5 bases). Germline assignment: CDR1 SGHTA and CDR2 FQGTGA. Trimming stripped 3 bases from V and 4 bases from J, with 7 bases between. CDR3 length: 13 amino acids. CDR3 DNA: TGTGCCAGCAGCTTGACAGATTACAATGAGCAGTTCTTC. Protein: CASSLTDYNEQFF.

This chain joins TRBV28 and TRBJ2-7; 13 bases are shared with TRBD2. V lost 4 bases, J lost 0 bases, and 9 bases stayed unmatched. The CDR3 loop spans 18 amino acids. CDR1 MDHEN and CDR2 SYDVKM come from the germline V gene. DNA for the CDR3: TGTGCCAGCAGTTCCCTGACTAGCGGGGGGCCGCGCTCCTACGAGCAGTACTTC. Its translation: CASSSLTSGGPRSYEQYF.

This clone was found once. The V call is TRBV29-1, the J call TRBJ1-1, with D possibly matching TRBD1 (6 bases). Trimming took 6 bases from V and 5 from J, leaving 13 bases between them. The CDR3 is 12 amino acids. Germline CDR1 reads SQVTM; CDR2 reads ANQGSEA. Here the CDR3 reads CSVVPRGTEAFF. CDR3 DNA sequence: TGCAGCGTAGTACCCAGGGGAACTGAAGCTTTCTTT.

The chain carries TRBV5-4 and TRBJ2-3; D remains ambiguous. Germline V gene data show CDR1 as SGHNT and CDR2 as YYREEE (reference sequence). This CDR3 is built from 14 residues. V was cut by 0 bases and J by 0 bases, with 5 bases left in between. The CDR3 region has the DNA TGTGCCAGCAGCTTGGCGGCTAGCACAGATACGCAGTATTTT. Protein product: CASSLAASTDTQYF.

In DNA, the CDR3 is TGTGCCAGCAGTCAAGATTACGAGTTGGGGATCCGCAATGAGCAGTTCTTC. The encoded protein is CASSQDYELGIRNEQFF. This rearrangement joins TRBV28 to TRBJ2-1, with D unclear. This CDR3 has 17 residues. The germline V gene has CDR1 MDHEN and CDR2 SYDVKM. The ends were cut back, 5 bases at V and 6 bases at J, with 23 bases in the middle.

V usage is TRBV7-8 and J usage is TRBJ2-2; weak D call: TRBD2 (6 bases). Germline V gene data show CDR1 as SGHVS and CDR2 as FQNEAQ. The V gene lost 1 base and the J gene lost 6 bases, with 6 bases spanning the gap. This CDR3 has 13 residues. This CDR3 reads CASSLGGAGELFF. CDR3 sequence (DNA): TGTGCCAGCAGCTTAGGGGGGGCCGGGGAGCTGTTTTTT.